The present TCR beta chain was sequenced within a study of yellow fever vaccine responses in identical twins. A remark on this clonotype: The antigen is undetermined.

Whole-study results and caveats: Each twin's T cell response to the vaccine was reported to look partly convergent and partly personalized.

Trimming stripped 1 base from V and 3 bases from J, with 7 bases between. Per germline, CDR1 DFQATT and CDR2 SNEGSKA (reference sequence). This CDR3 contains 13 residues. TCRdb independently ran MiXCR on the RT-PCR reads; one entry per CDR3 protein. Among 20,000 to 25,000 distinct CDR3 sequences listed, around 77% were seen once. The rearrangement uses TRBV20-1 and TRBJ2-1; D is perhaps TRBD2 (6 bases). The receptor's source is a woman under 30 who received the yellow fever vaccine. The starting material was T cells from blood (PBMCs), unsorted or a sorted subset (not recorded which), obtained before or after yellow fever vaccination (not recorded which). The CDR3 is CSARVADYNEQFF. CDR3 sequence (DNA): TGCAGTGCTAGAGTAGCGGACTACAATGAGCAGTTCTTC.